The 17 T cell receptor beta chains in this list originate from one sample, sequenced in a study of CD8 T cells in Susac syndrome. RNA totalling about 0.45 to 1 ug underwent reverse transcription with random hexamers. A single record per CDR3 protein comes from TCRdb applying MiXCR to the immunoSEQ multiplex PCR reads. Of approximately 110,000 distinct CDR3 sequences in the sample, just over 90% were seen once. The sample consisted of CD8+ T cells from PBMCs. The receptor set was obtained from a human donor with multiple sclerosis.

V and J are TRBV11-2 and TRBJ1-1; the D gene is possibly TRBD1 (5 bases). The V end was cut by 2 bases, the J end by 4 bases, with 11 bases between. CDR1 is SGHAT and CDR2 is FQNNGV in the germline V gene. The CDR3 length is 14 residues. CDR3 in amino acids: CASSLKAGPTEAFF. In nucleotides, the CDR3 is TGTGCCAGCAGCTTAAAGGCAGGGCCCACTGAAGCTTTCTTT.

This chain's CDR3 is CASTGVEPLHF. The CDR3 region has the DNA TGTGCCAGCACGGGCGTGGAACCCCTCCACTTT. This chain links TRBV6-1 with TRBJ1-6; no clear D gene. The CDR3 is 11 amino acids. Trimming pared 7 bases from V and 12 bases from J, leaving 10 bases between. Germline assignment: CDR1 MNHNS and CDR2 SASEGT.

This rearrangement joins TRBV6-1 to TRBJ2-5; TRBD1 matches at 9 bases. The CDR3 runs to 15 residues. Germline V gene lookup returns CDR1 MNHNS and CDR2 SASEGT. The trim removed 5 bases at V and 1 base at J, leaving 5 bases unmatched. The CDR3 DNA sequence: TGTGCCAGCAGTTCACGGGACAGGGCCCAAGAGACCCAGTACTTC. This translates into CASSSRDRAQETQYF.

The chain combines TRBV4-1 with TRBJ1-1, with a weak D call TRBD1 (5 bases). Deletions cut 1 base from V and 4 bases from J, with 13 bases between. The CDR3 spans 15 residues. Germline assignment: CDR1 MGHRA and CDR2 YSYEKL. DNA for the CDR3: TGCGCCAGCAGCCAAGTCGATCAGGGTATCACTGAAGCTTTCTTT. Translation gives CASSQVDQGITEAFF.

This chain uses TRBV18 with TRBJ2-7; weak D call: TRBD2 (5 bases). The CDR3 loop spans 14 amino acids. The germline V gene has CDR1 KGHSH and CDR2 LQKENI. Trimming stripped 1 base from V and 5 bases from J, with 12 bases between. CDR3 sequence (DNA): TGTGCCAGCTCACCACACGCTTCTAGCCACGAGCAGTACGTC. Its protein product is CASSPHASSHEQYV.

This chain connects TRBV6-2 or TRBV6-3 to TRBJ2-2, with 12 bases aligning to TRBD2. The J segment lost 2 bases and the V segment lost 4 bases, leaving 17 bases of the junction unmatched. The CDR3 has 21 residues. The V gene's germline CDR1 is MNHEY and CDR2 SVGEGT. CDR3: CASSSRTSGGSVGANTGELFF. For the CDR3, the DNA is TGTGCCAGCAGTTCCCGTACTAGCGGGGGGTCCGTGGGGGCAAACACCGGGGAGCTGTTTTTT.

This chain connects TRBV3-1 to TRBJ2-1, with TRBD2 matching 16 bases. The CDR3 contains 17 residues. The germline CDR1 and CDR2 sequences are LGHDT and YNNKEL (reference sequence). V shed 4 bases, J shed 2 bases, and the junction held 2 bases outside the gene matches. CDR3 sequence reads: CASSLGLAGGAYNEQFF. The CDR3 DNA sequence: TGTGCCAGCAGCCTGGGACTAGCGGGGGGGGCCTACAATGAGCAGTTCTTC.

This chain uses TRBV24-1 with TRBJ2-7; D is uncertain. V was clipped by 5 bases and J by 3 bases, with 19 bases between them. The germline gives CDR1 KGHDR, CDR2 SFDVKD. The length of the CDR3 is 16 residues. CDR3 residues: CATSALPKVADYEQYV. CDR3 coding DNA: TGTGCCACCAGTGCTCTTCCTAAGGTCGCTGACTACGAGCAGTACGTC.

The chain combines TRBV15 with TRBJ1-6; D is perhaps TRBD1 (5 bases). The CDR3 length is 15 residues. The germline V gene has CDR1 LNHNV and CDR2 YYDKDF (reference sequence). Trimming removed 0 bases at V and 9 bases at J, with 12 bases between. For the CDR3, the DNA is TGTGCCACCAGCAGAGATCGATCGGGGGGTTCACCCCTCCACTTT. The encoded protein is CATSRDRSGGSPLHF.

The chain carries TRBV3-1 and TRBJ1-1; D is unresolved. V lost 1 base and J lost 7, with 13 bases in between. CDR3 length: 14 amino acids. Germline-derived CDR1 and CDR2 are LGHDT and YNNKEL (reference sequence). The CDR3 DNA follows: TGTGCCAGCAGCCAAGGGCTGTGGCAAGTTGAAGCTTTCTTT. This translates into CASSQGLWQVEAFF. The full variable domain, in which reference TRBV3-1 and TRBJ1-1 provide the parts outside the CDR3, is DTAVSQTPKYLVTQMGNDKSIKCEQNLGHDTMYWYKQDSKKFLKIMFSYNNKELIINETVPNRFSPKSPDKAHLNLHINSLELGDSAVYFCASSQGLWQVEAFFGQGTRLTVV.

This clonotype came up once. This chain links TRBV7-3 with TRBJ2-2; 9 nucleotides line up with TRBD1. The ends lost 5 bases at V and 3 bases at J; junction bases unmatched: 7. This CDR3 is built from 16 residues. Germline CDR1 SGHTA, CDR2 FQGTGA. CDR3 sequence reads: CASSPLGQGDTGELFF. DNA of the CDR3: TGTGCCAGCAGCCCCCTGGGACAGGGAGACACCGGGGAGCTGTTTTTT.

The chain employs TRBV4-1 and TRBJ1-2; 7 bases align to TRBD1. The CDR3 covers 17 residues. The germline gives CDR1 MGHRA, CDR2 YSYEKL. V lost 0 bases to trimming and J lost 5 bases; unmatched junction nucleotides: 12. The CDR3 nucleotides read TGCGCCAGCAGCCAAGATTGGATCCAGGGGGATTTTTATGGCTACACCTTC. Translation: CASSQDWIQGDFYGYTF.

Notes on this clonotype: One junction end disagrees with the germline gene, perhaps due to a read error. The V gene is TRBV7-9, the J gene TRBJ1-1; perhaps TRBD1 as D (6 bases). This CDR3 comprises 13 residues. The germline CDR1 and CDR2 sequences are SEHNR and FQNEAQ (reference sequence). The CDR3 coding sequence is TGTGCCAGCAGCTTAGGGACAGTCACTGAAGCCTTCTTT. Encoded protein: CASSLGTVTEAFF.

The CDR3 sequence is CATSDLGTDTGELFF. DNA for the CDR3: TGTGCCACCAGTGATTTAGGTACGGACACCGGGGAGCTGTTTTTT. The genes are TRBV24-1 and TRBJ2-2; no clear D gene. CDR3 length equals 15 residues. The ends were cut back, 1 base at V and 3 bases at J, with 8 bases in the middle. The V gene's germline CDR1 is KGHDR and CDR2 SFDVKD.

The gene calls are TRBV3-1 and TRBJ2-7; 11 bases fit TRBD2. Trimming at V came to 1 base and at J to 1 base, leaving 0 bases not matched to a gene. CDR3 length: 15 residues. CDR1 LGHDT and CDR2 YNNKEL come from the germline V gene (reference sequence). In DNA, the CDR3 is TGTGCCAGCAGCCAAGGGACTAGCGGGTCCTACGAGCAGTACTTC. Protein product: CASSQGTSGSYEQYF.

The chain couples TRBV9 to TRBJ2-1, with 9 bases identical to TRBD2. Germline values: CDR1 SGDLS, CDR2 YYNGEE. The CDR3 spans 17 residues. The trim removed 2 bases at V and 2 bases at J, leaving 8 bases unmatched. CDR3 in amino acids: CASSVFSGGATYNEQFF. Written as DNA, the CDR3 is TGTGCCAGCAGCGTGTTTAGCGGGGGTGCCACCTACAATGAGCAGTTCTTC.

This rearrangement joins TRBV7-9 to TRBJ2-5; TRBD2 might be the D (6 bases). Germline V gene data show CDR1 as SEHNR and CDR2 as FQNEAQ (reference sequence). There are 14 residues in the CDR3. V lost 7 bases, J lost 5 bases, and 17 bases lay in between. The CDR3 DNA is TGTGCCAGCACCCTAGGAGGGAGTTTTGAGACCCAGTACTTC. Protein: CASTLGGSFETQYF.